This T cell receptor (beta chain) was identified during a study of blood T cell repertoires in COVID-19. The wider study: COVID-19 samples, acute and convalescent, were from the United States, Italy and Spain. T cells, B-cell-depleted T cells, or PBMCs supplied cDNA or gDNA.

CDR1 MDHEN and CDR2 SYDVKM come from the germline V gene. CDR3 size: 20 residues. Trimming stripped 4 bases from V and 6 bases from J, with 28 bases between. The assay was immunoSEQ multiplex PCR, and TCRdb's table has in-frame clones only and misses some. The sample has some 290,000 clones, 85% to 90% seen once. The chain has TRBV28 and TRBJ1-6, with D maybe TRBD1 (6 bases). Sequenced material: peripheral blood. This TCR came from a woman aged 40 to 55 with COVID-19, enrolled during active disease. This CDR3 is CASSSLISPEQVGGNSPLHF. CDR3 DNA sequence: TGTGCCAGCAGTTCATTGATATCCCCGGAACAGGTAGGGGGTAATTCACCCCTCCACTTT.